Shown below are 12 T cell receptor beta chains from a single sample sequenced in a study of T cell repertoires in cytomegalovirus infection. These TCRs' antigens remain unknown. TCRdb used MiXCR to reprocess the reads, holding one entry per CDR3 protein. The table records 650,000 to 900,000 distinct CDR3 sequences, approximately 32% of them present only once. The input for sequencing was cultured CD8+ T cells from PBMCs, taken from culture after CMV antigen stimulation. Receptor source: a human donor in good health (CMV status not recorded). Some clones in this sample may be carry-over from other donors' samples.

The gene calls are TRBV7-9 and TRBJ1-1, with D tentatively TRBD1 (5 bases). This CDR3 spans 14 amino acids. The germline V gene encodes CDR1 SEHNR and CDR2 FQNEAQ (reference sequence). The V and J ends lost 8 bases and 1 base respectively, with 14 bases between them. The CDR3 loop reads CASLREGPNTEAFF. The CDR3, as DNA: TGTGCCAGCTTAAGAGAGGGGCCGAACACTGAAGCTTTCTTT.

A note on this clonotype: At one of its ends the junction is not consistent with the germline gene, which may arise from a read error. The chain carries TRBV7-8 and TRBJ2-2; possibly TRBD2 for D (5 bases). CDR3 size: 17 residues. The germline CDR1 and CDR2 sequences are SGHVS and FQNEAQ. The CDR3 reads CASSLDSLAGRTGVLFF. The CDR3, as DNA: TGTGCCAGCAGCTTGGATAGTCTAGCTGGTCGCACCGGGGTGCTGTTTTTT.

This chain connects TRBV7-9 to TRBJ1-2; weak D call: TRBD1 (6 bases). CDR1 is SEHNR, CDR2 FQNEAQ, per germline (reference sequence). Trimming shortened V by 0 bases and J by 6 bases, and 11 bases separated the two germline ends. The CDR3 has 14 amino acids. The CDR3 loop is CASSLAGQSDGYTF. DNA for the CDR3: TGTGCCAGCAGCTTAGCCGGACAGAGCGATGGCTACACCTTC.

This CDR3 is CASSQDTWTDINTEAFF. The CDR3 bases are TGTGCCAGCAGCCAAGATACTTGGACAGATATAAACACTGAAGCTTTCTTT. The V and J genes are TRBV4-2 and TRBJ1-1, with D perhaps TRBD1 (6 bases). Between the trimmed V and J ends, which lost 0 bases and 2 bases, there was a span of 16 bases. The CDR3 runs to 17 residues. CDR1 LGHNA and CDR2 YNFKEQ come from the germline V gene.

This rearrangement joins TRBV19 to TRBJ2-3; tentatively, D is TRBD2 (5 bases). With 1 base removed from V and 4 bases from J, the gap between germline ends came to 12 bases. The germline CDR1 and CDR2 sequences are LNHDA and SQIVND (reference sequence). CDR3 size: 15 residues. For the CDR3, the DNA is TGTGCCAGTAGTATAGGCTTCGGGATTCCAGATACGCAGTATTTT. Encoded protein: CASSIGFGIPDTQYF.

This clonotype was seen a single time. The rearrangement links TRBV10-3 to TRBJ2-2; the match to TRBD2 covers 16 bases. V dropped 7 bases and J dropped 5; count of bases not matched to a gene: 16. Per germline, CDR1 ENHRY and CDR2 SYGVKD. This CDR3 has 20 amino acids. The chain's CDR3 is CAIKTLEPGLAGGRTGELFF. As DNA, the CDR3 is TGTGCCATCAAAACTCTCGAACCGGGACTAGCGGGGGGGCGTACCGGGGAGCTGTTTTTT.

This chain connects TRBV7-6 to TRBJ1-1, with D tentatively TRBD1 (6 bases). This CDR3 contains 13 residues. Germline loops: CDR1 SGHVS, CDR2 FNYEAQ. Trimming shortened V by 8 bases and J by 0 bases, and 10 bases separated the two germline ends. CDR3 residues: CASGGPMNTEAFF. CDR3 coding DNA: TGTGCCAGCGGGGGCCCCATGAACACTGAAGCTTTCTTT.

The chain recombines TRBV2 with TRBJ1-2, with D possibly TRBD1 on 5 matching bases. V was pared by 1 base and J by 0 bases, with 15 bases between. The germline gives CDR1 SNHLY, CDR2 FYNNEI. CDR3 length equals 17 residues. The DNA for the CDR3 is TGTGCCAGCAGTGAAGGTCAGGGAGTTAACCCTAACTATGGCTACACCTTC. It is translated as CASSEGQGVNPNYGYTF.

A word on this clonotype: A much bigger clone sits one base away, suggesting this may be a read error. V gene TRBV6-2 or TRBV6-3 combines with J gene TRBJ2-2; a possible D gene is TRBD2 (6 bases). This CDR3 is 17 amino acids long. Per the germline V gene, CDR1 is MNHEY and CDR2 is SVGEGT. This chain's CDR3 is CASSLKVAEANTGERFF. The CDR3 DNA sequence: TGTGCCAGCAGTTTAAAGGTAGCGGAGGCGAACACCGGGGAGCGGTTTTTT.

This clonotype was detected only a few times. V usage is TRBV9 and J usage is TRBJ1-5, with D possibly matching TRBD1 (5 bases). The V gene's germline CDR1 is SGDLS and CDR2 YYNGEE. The V and J ends lost 0 bases and 1 base respectively, with 5 bases between them. The CDR3 runs to 14 residues. In nucleotides, the CDR3 is TGTGCCAGCAGCGTAGCAGGGAGCAATCAGCCCCAGCATTTT. Its translation is CASSVAGSNQPQHF.

The table lists this clonotype with a few counts. The chain has TRBV27 and TRBJ1-6; 12 bases align to TRBD1. V lost 6 bases, J lost 9 bases, and 3 bases stayed unmatched. Germline CDR1 MNHEY, CDR2 SMNVEV (reference sequence). The CDR3 runs 14 residues. Written as DNA, the CDR3 is TGTGCCAGCAGGCCGGGACAGGGGGCTTCACCCCTCCACTTT. It encodes CASRPGQGASPLHF.

This clonotype was counted at least ten times. This rearrangement joins TRBV6-2 or TRBV6-3 to TRBJ2-4, with a tentative D call TRBD1 (6 bases). CDR1 is MNHEY, CDR2 SVGEGT, per germline. This CDR3 region has 15 residues. The germline V and J ends were trimmed by 6 bases and 4 bases, with 16 bases remaining between them. The CDR3 region has the DNA TGTGCCAGCAGCCGTACCTCCGGACAGAAAAACATTCAGTACTTC. As protein: CASSRTSGQKNIQYF.